This T cell receptor (beta chain) derives from a study of vaccination effects on CD4 cells after COVID-19. The study's findings and limits: Only a few convalescent patients and no early post-infection timepoints featured in the study.

The table came from immunoSEQ multiplex PCR; TCRdb's copy has only in-frame clones and leaves some out. In the table there are roughly 41,000 clones, 77% of which are singletons. V was shortened by 0 bases and J by 0 bases, with 9 bases between the two germline ends. The CDR3 is 16 residues long. In germline, CDR1 is MNHNS, CDR2 SASEGT. This clone has more than one count but fewer than ten. Antigen specificity is unknown. Sequencing was preceded by expansion of antigen-specific CD4+ T cells with viral peptide pools in the ViraFEST assay. Following an approximately 10-day culture, CD4+ T cells were purified. Vaccinated participants had no history of SARS-CoV-2 infection and tested negative for nucleocapsid antibodies.

The genes are TRBV6-1 and TRBJ1-3; D is possibly TRBD1 (6 bases). The receptor was derived from a human donor who received a COVID-19 vaccine. This specimen consisted of CD4+ T cells from PBMCs cultured with HCoV-NL63 spike peptides, obtained before COVID-19 vaccination. CDR3: CASSEARQVSGNTIYF. As DNA, the CDR3 is TGTGCCAGCAGTGAAGCCCGACAGGTCTCTGGAAACACCATATATTTT.